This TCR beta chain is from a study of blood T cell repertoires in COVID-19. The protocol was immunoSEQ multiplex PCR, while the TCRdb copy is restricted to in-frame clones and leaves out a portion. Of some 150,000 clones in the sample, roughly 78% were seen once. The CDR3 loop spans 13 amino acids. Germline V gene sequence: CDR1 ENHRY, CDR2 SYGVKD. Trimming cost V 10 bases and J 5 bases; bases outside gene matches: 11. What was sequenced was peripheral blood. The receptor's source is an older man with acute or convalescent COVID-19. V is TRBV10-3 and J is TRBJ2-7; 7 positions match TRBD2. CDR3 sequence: CATAEVGGNEQYV. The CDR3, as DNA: TGTGCCACCGCCGAAGTGGGGGGGAACGAGCAGTACGTC.